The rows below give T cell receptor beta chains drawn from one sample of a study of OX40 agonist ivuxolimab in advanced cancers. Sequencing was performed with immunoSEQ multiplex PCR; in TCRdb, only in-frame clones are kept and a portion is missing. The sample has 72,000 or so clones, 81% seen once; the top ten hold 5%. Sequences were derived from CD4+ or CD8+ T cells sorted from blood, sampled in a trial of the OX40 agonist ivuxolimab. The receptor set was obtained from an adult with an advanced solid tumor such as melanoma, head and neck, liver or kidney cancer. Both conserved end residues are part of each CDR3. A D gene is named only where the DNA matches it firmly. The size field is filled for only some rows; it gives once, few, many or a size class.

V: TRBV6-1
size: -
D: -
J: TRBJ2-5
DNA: TGTGCCAGCACTTTACGAATGCTAAAAGAGACCCAGTACTTC
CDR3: CASTLRMLKETQYF

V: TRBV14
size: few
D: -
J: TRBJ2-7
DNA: TGTGCCAGCAGCCACTCCTACGAGCAGTACTTC
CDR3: CASSHSYEQYF

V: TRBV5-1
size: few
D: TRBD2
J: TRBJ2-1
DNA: TGCGCCAGCAGCTTGGCTACGACTAGCGGGAGAATGGACAATGAGCAGTTCTTC
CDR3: CASSLATTSGRMDNEQFF

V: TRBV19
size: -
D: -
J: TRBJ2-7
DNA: TGTGCCAGTAGTAAACTGCGGGACGGAGCCTACGAGCAGTACTTC
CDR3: CASSKLRDGAYEQYF

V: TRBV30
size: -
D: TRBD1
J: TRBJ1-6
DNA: TGTGCCTGGAGTGTACTGGGGCAGGGGGCTAGGGGACCCCTCCACTTT
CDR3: CAWSVLGQGARGPLHF

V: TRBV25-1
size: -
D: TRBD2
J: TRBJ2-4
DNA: TGTGCCAGCAGCCCGGGACTAGCGGGAGCAAGGGACATTCAGTACTTC
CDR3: CASSPGLAGARDIQYF

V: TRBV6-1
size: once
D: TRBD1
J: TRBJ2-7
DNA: TGTGCCAGCAGTGAAGCCGGGACAGGGAACTACGAGCAGTACTTC
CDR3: CASSEAGTGNYEQYF

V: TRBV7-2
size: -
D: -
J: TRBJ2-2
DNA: TGTGCCAGCAGGACACAGGCCGGGGACGGGGAGCTGTTTTTT
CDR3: CASRTQAGDGELFF

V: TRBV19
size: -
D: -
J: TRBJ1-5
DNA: TGTGCCAGTAGTGCAAGACTGGACATTCAGCCCCAGCATTTT
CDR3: CASSARLDIQPQHF

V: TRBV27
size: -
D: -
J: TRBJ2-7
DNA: TGTGCCAGCAGTTTTATGCCCTCCGGGGTAGTGCACGAGCAGTACTTC
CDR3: CASSFMPSGVVHEQYF

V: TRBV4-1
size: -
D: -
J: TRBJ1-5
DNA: TGCGCCAGCAGCCTCCCTGGGGGGCCCCAGCATTTT
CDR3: CASSLPGGPQHF

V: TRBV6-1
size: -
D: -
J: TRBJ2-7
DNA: TGTGCCAGCAGTGAAGGCTTACGGACCTACTCCTACGAGCAGTACTTC
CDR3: CASSEGLRTYSYEQYF

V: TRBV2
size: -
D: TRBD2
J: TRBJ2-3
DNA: TGTGCCAGCAGTGAACGGCTAGCGGGTGATTTCACAGATACGCAGTATTTT
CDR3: CASSERLAGDFTDTQYF

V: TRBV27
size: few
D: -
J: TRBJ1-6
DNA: TGTGCCAGCACCTCCAGGCCACTCGAAAATTCACCCCTCCACTTT
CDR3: CASTSRPLENSPLHF

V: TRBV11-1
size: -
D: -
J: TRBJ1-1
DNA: TGTGCCAGCAGCGTCCGGGGGGCTGAAGCTTTCTTT
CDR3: CASSVRGAEAFF

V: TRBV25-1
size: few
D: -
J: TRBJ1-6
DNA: TGTGCCAGCAGTGAAGCAGGTTCGCGTTCACCCCTCCACTTT
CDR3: CASSEAGSRSPLHF

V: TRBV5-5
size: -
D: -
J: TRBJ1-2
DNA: TGTGCCAGCAGCTTGGGGCTTTCTAACTATGGCTACACCTTC
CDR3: CASSLGLSNYGYTF

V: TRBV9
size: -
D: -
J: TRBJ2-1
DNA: TGTGCCAGCAGCCGCGCCGGGGACAATTACAATGAGCAGTTCTTC
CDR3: CASSRAGDNYNEQFF

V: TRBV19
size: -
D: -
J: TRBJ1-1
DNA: TGTGCCAGTAGTGCAGGGAAGAACACTGAAGCTTTCTTT
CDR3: CASSAGKNTEAFF

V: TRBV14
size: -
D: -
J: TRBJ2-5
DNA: TGTGCCAGCAGCCAATACGAGACCCAGTACTTC
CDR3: CASSQYETQYF

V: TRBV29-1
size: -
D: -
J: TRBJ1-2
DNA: TGCAGCGTTCCAACAGGGTTCGGCGGCTACACCTTC
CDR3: CSVPTGFGGYTF

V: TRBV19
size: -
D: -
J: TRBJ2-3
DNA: TGTGCCAGTAAGGCTAACACAGATACGCAGTATTTT
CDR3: CASKANTDTQYF

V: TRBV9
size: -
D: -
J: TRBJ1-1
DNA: TGTGCCAGCAGCGTAGGAACAGGAGTGAACACTGAAGCTTTCTTT
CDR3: CASSVGTGVNTEAFF

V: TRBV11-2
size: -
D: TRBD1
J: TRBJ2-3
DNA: TGTGCCAGCAGCTGGGGGACAGGGGGCGGCACAGATACGCAGTATTTT
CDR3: CASSWGTGGGTDTQYF

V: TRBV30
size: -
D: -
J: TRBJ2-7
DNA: TGTGCCTGGAGTCACGGCTACTACGAGCAGTACTTC
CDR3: CAWSHGYYEQYF

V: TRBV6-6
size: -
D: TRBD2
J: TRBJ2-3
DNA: TGTGCCAGCAGTTTGACTAGCGGCACAGATACGCAGTATTTT
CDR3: CASSLTSGTDTQYF

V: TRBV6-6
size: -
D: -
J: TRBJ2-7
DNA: TGTGCCAGCAGCCAATCAGGGTTCTACGAGCAGTACTTC
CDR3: CASSQSGFYEQYF

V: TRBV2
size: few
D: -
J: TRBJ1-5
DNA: TGTGCCAGCAGTGGGGACTTCTATCAGCCCCAGCATTTT
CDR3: CASSGDFYQPQHF

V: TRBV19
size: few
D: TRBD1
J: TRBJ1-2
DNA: TGTGCCAGTAGAGCCCAGGGGGCCGAAAACTATGGCTACACCTTC
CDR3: CASRAQGAENYGYTF

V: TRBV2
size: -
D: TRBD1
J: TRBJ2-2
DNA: TGTGCCAGCAGTGAACGGGACAGTAACACCGGGGAGCTGTTTTTT
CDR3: CASSERDSNTGELFF

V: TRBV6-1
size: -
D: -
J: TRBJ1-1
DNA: TGTGCCGCGACCATACAGGGAGCCACTGAAGCTTTCTTT
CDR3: CAATIQGATEAFF

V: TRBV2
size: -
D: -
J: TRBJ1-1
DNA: TGTGCCAGCAAGGGGGACAAGAACACTGAAGCTTTCTTT
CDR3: CASKGDKNTEAFF

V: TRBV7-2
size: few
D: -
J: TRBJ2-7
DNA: TGTGCCAGCAGCTTAAAGGGGTCCTACGAGCAGTACTTC
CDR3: CASSLKGSYEQYF

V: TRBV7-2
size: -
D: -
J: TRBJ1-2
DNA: TGTGCCAGCAGCTTAGCGGGGAGCGTGTCCTATGGCTACACCTTC
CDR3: CASSLAGSVSYGYTF

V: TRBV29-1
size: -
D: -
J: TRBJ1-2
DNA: TGCAGCGCTGGGAACTATGGCTACACCTTC
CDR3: CSAGNYGYTF

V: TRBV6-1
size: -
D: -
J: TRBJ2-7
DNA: TGTGCCAGCAGTTTCGCGCAGGGGTACTCCTACGAGCAGTACTTC
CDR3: CASSFAQGYSYEQYF

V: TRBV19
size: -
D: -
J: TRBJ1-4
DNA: TGTGCCAGTAGTGTTTGGGCAGGGGAGGTCGGGGGTTTCATGGAAACAAATGAAAAACTGTTTTTT
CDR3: CASSVWAGEVGGFMETNEKLFF

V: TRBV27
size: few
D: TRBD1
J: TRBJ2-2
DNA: TGTGCCAGCAGTCCCACTCCCCGACAGGGGGCCGGGGAGCTGTTTTTT
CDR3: CASSPTPRQGAGELFF

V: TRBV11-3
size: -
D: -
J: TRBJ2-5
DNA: TGTGCCAGCAGCTTAGATCCCACGGGGGTCGGGGAGACCCAGTACTTC
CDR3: CASSLDPTGVGETQYF

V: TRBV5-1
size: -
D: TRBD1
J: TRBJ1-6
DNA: TGCGCCAGCAGCTTGCAGGGGGAAGTCAATTCACCCCTCCACTTT
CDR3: CASSLQGEVNSPLHF

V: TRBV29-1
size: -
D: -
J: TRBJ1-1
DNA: TGCAGCGTTTCTGAACAGAGCACTGAAGCTTTCTTT
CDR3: CSVSEQSTEAFF

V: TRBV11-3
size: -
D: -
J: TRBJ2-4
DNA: TGTGCCAGCAGCTCAGGGAACCGCCTGGTGGAATCCAAAAACATTCAGTACTTC
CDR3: CASSSGNRLVESKNIQYF

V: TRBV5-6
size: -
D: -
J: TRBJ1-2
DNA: TGTGCCAGCAGCTTGGACCAGGGTATTTATGGCTACACCTTC
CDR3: CASSLDQGIYGYTF

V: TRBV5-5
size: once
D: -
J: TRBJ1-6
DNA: TGTGCCAGCAGCTTGGGGCCGACAGATCCCAGCTCCTATAATTCACCCCTCCACTTT
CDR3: CASSLGPTDPSSYNSPLHF

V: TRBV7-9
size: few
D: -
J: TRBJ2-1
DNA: TGTGCCAGCAATAGGCTTGGGTCCTACAATGAGCAGTTCTTC
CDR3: CASNRLGSYNEQFF

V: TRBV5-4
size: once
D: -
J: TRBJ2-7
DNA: TGTGCCAGCAGCTTGGCGCATAGGTCCTACGAGCAGTACTTC
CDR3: CASSLAHRSYEQYF

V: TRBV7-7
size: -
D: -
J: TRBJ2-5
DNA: TGTGCCAGCAGCTTAGAGGGAGGAGAGACCCAGTACTTC
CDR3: CASSLEGGETQYF

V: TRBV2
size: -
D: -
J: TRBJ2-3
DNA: TGTGCCAGCAGTGAATTGGGGGGCACAGATACGCAGTATTTT
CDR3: CASSELGGTDTQYF

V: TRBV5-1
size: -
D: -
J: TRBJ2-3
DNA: TGCGCCAGCAGCTTGGATTTCACTAGCACAGATACGCAGTATTTT
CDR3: CASSLDFTSTDTQYF

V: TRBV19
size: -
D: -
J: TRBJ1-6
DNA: TGTGCCAGTAGTATGGGGGATGACAGCCGGCCCCACTTT
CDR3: CASSMGDDSRPHF

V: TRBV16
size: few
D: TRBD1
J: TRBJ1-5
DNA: TGTGCCAGCAGCTTCAACCAGGGGGGCAATCAGCCCCAGCATTTT
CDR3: CASSFNQGGNQPQHF

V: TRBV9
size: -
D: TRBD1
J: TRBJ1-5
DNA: TGTGCCAGCAGCCTAGGTGGGGCAGGGGGGCAGCCCCAGCATTTT
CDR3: CASSLGGAGGQPQHF

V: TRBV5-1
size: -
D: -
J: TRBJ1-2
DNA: TGCGCCAGCAGCCCCGCACAGGAACCCCCAATCTTCATCTATGGCTACACCTTC
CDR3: CASSPAQEPPIFIYGYTF